This passage covers 22 T cell receptor beta chains from one sample sequenced in a study of cytomegalovirus exposure and HLA in healthy donors. In the PCR, 60 Vbeta and 13 Jbeta primers were used. Generated by immunoSEQ multiplex PCR, the TCRdb table keeps only in-frame clones and is missing some. The sample contains some 130,000 clones, 66% of which appear only once. The sequencing sample was made of PBMCs. These receptors all come from a human donor in good health.

This clone occurred once. CDR3 DNA sequence: TGCGCCAGCAGCTTGGGGAGTTTCACAGATACGCAGTATTTT. This sequence encodes CASSLGSFTDTQYF. V gene TRBV5-1 combines with J gene TRBJ2-3; D remains ambiguous. This CDR3 contains 14 residues. In germline, CDR1 is SGHRS, CDR2 YFSETQ. Deletions cut 0 bases from V and 2 bases from J, with 7 bases between. Supplemented by reference TRBV5-1 and TRBJ2-3, the full variable domain reads KAGVTQTPRYLIKTRGQQVTLSCSPISGHRSVSWYQQTPGQGLQFLFEYFSETQRNKGNFPGRFSGRQFSNSRSEMNVSTLELGDSALYLCASSLGSFTDTQYFGPGTRLTVL.

The rearrangement joins TRBV21-1 to TRBJ2-7; TRBD1, as called in the table, went unchecked against the DNA. TRBV21-1 is assigned pseudogene status. The CDR3 contains 16 residues. CDR3 region: CASSKGWGQGGYEQYF. DNA for the CDR3: TGTGCCAGCAGCAAAGGTTGGGGACAGGGCGGCTACGAGCAGTACTTC.

The chain is built from TRBV10-2 and TRBJ2-7, with 12 nucleotides matching TRBD2. V was pared by 7 bases and J by 4 bases, with 5 bases of the junction left unmatched. The CDR3 extends over 14 amino acids. The germline V gene has CDR1 WSHSY and CDR2 SAAADI. The CDR3 DNA reads as TGCGCCAGCAAGAGACTAGCGGGAGTATACGAGCAGTACTTC. This sequence encodes CASKRLAGVYEQYF.

The V gene is TRBV7-3, the J gene TRBJ2-5; 12 positions agree with TRBD2. Trimming at V came to 4 bases and at J to 7 bases, leaving 7 bases not matched to a gene. The CDR3 spans 15 residues. Germline V gene data show CDR1 as SGHTA and CDR2 as FQGTGA. CDR3 sequence (DNA): TGTGCCAGCAGCTCAGGACTAGCGGGGCCCAGGACCCAGTACTTC. This encodes CASSSGLAGPRTQYF.

CDR3 amino acids: CASSVERGEGSARGYTF. The CDR3 bases are TGTGCCAGCAGCGTAGAAAGAGGGGAGGGCAGCGCCAGGGGCTACACCTTC. V gene TRBV9 combines with J gene TRBJ1-2, with D tentatively TRBD1 (5 bases). V lost 0 bases and J lost 8, with 23 bases in between. CDR1 is SGDLS, CDR2 YYNGEE, per germline. There are 17 residues in the CDR3.

The rearrangement joins TRBV5-6 to TRBJ2-7; 10 positions agree with TRBD2. The CDR3 has 18 amino acids. The V gene end was trimmed by 4 bases and the J gene end by 0 bases; junction bases not matched to a gene: 13. Germline V CDR1 and CDR2: SGHDT, YYEEEE. CDR3 sequence (DNA): TGTGCCAGCAGCGGGGGGGACGGACTAGCGGCCAGCTCCTACGAGCAGTACTTC. Translated: CASSGGDGLAASSYEQYF.

The chain carries TRBV28 and TRBJ2-7, with D possibly TRBD2 on 6 matching bases. The CDR3 contains 14 residues. Looked up from germline, CDR1 is MDHEN and CDR2 is SYDVKM. The ends were cut back, 7 bases at V and 4 bases at J, with 17 bases in the middle. In DNA, the CDR3 is TGTGCCAGCAATCATCCGGGACTCAGTTACGAGCAGTACTTC. Translating it yields CASNHPGLSYEQYF.

Comments on this clone: Here the CDR3 omits its conserved ending phenylalanine or tryptophan, so a read error is the likely source. No DNA is shown, since the ends of the CDR3 on it are uncertain; the CDR3 is the one TCRdb lists. The V and J genes are TRBV19 and TRBJ2-3; the table assigns TRBD2, which was not confirmed against the DNA. CDR1 is LNHDA and CDR2 is SQIVND in the germline V gene (reference sequence). The CDR3 is 15 amino acids in total, end residues counted. The CDR3 here is CASSIGGGSPKHLIL.

A few counts support this clone. The chain carries TRBV5-6 and TRBJ1-3, with D uncertain. V gave up 9 bases and J gave up 16 bases, with 26 bases separating them. The CDR3 length is 13 residues. In germline, CDR1 is SGHDT, CDR2 YYEEEE. Here the CDR3 DNA reads TGTGCCAACCACCGTCCGTTGCCGGGAAGTCTCTATTTT. Translation: CANHRPLPGSLYF.

This clone was seen a few times. This chain connects TRBV7-9 to TRBJ2-6; the D gene is possibly TRBD2 (5 bases). CDR1 and CDR2 from the germline V gene are SEHNR and FQNEAQ (reference sequence). The V gene lost 1 base and the J gene lost 1 base, with 14 bases spanning the gap. This CDR3 spans 18 amino acids. The CDR3 sequence: CASSLGGGTLSGANVLTF. The CDR3 nucleotides are TGTGCCAGCAGCTTAGGTGGAGGCACCTTGTCTGGGGCCAACGTCCTGACTTTC.

The rearrangement uses TRBV27 and TRBJ2-7; 8 nucleotides line up with TRBD2. The V and J ends lost 7 bases and 6 bases, in that order; junction bases with no gene match: 14. Germline V gene lookup returns CDR1 MNHEY and CDR2 SMNVEV (reference sequence). The CDR3 extends over 15 amino acids. DNA for the CDR3: TGTGCCAGCACCAAATCGGGAGCGGGAGAGGGCGAGCAGTACTTC. This sequence encodes CASTKSGAGEGEQYF.

The gene calls are TRBV5-4 and TRBJ2-5, with D perhaps matching TRBD1 (6 bases). Germline loops: CDR1 SGHNT, CDR2 YYREEE (reference sequence). V was pared by 1 base and J by 5 bases, with 12 bases between. The CDR3 has 14 amino acids. The CDR3, as DNA: TGTGCCAGCAGCTTGAAACAGGGTGTGGAGACCCAGTACTTC. It encodes CASSLKQGVETQYF.

This chain connects TRBV5-6 to TRBJ2-5, with 14 bases matching TRBD2. CDR1 is SGHDT and CDR2 is YYEEEE in the germline V gene. The junction had 7 bases not matched to a gene; V was cut back by 4 bases and J by 5 bases. This CDR3 region has 16 residues. For the CDR3, the DNA is TGTGCCAGCAGCCCTGGGACTAGCGGGAGAGGGGAGACCCAGTACTTC. The encoded protein is CASSPGTSGRGETQYF.

V usage is TRBV5-1 and J usage is TRBJ2-5, with TRBD2 matching 13 bases. The V gene end was trimmed by 0 bases and the J gene end by 4 bases; junction bases not matched to a gene: 3. In germline, CDR1 is SGHRS, CDR2 YFSETQ. This CDR3 is built from 16 residues. The DNA of the CDR3 is TGCGCCAGCAGCTTGGTCGGGACTAGCGGGATAGAGACCCAGTACTTC. Translation: CASSLVGTSGIETQYF. The whole variable domain, remainder taken from reference TRBV5-1 and TRBJ2-5, is KAGVTQTPRYLIKTRGQQVTLSCSPISGHRSVSWYQQTPGQGLQFLFEYFSETQRNKGNFPGRFSGRQFSNSRSEMNVSTLELGDSALYLCASSLVGTSGIETQYFGPGTRLLVL.

This clone is a singleton in its sample. The DNA of the CDR3 is TGCAGCGTTGCAGGCGGGACAGGGGGCCGAAGCTCTGGAAACACCATATATTTT. Its translation is CSVAGGTGGRSSGNTIYF. The rearrangement joins TRBV29-1 to TRBJ1-3, with 12 bases matching TRBD1. Germline-derived CDR1 and CDR2 are SQVTM and ANQGSEA. The CDR3 is 18 residues long. J was trimmed by 0 bases and V by 4 bases; bases with no gene match: 10.

This chain connects TRBV5-1 to TRBJ2-7, with D possibly TRBD2 on 6 matching bases. Between the trimmed V and J ends, which lost 4 bases and 2 bases, there was a span of 13 bases. The CDR3 extends over 14 amino acids. Germline-derived CDR1 and CDR2 are SGHRS and YFSETQ. Here the CDR3 reads CASSHHGEAYEQYF. The CDR3 DNA reads as TGCGCCAGCAGCCACCACGGGGAGGCCTACGAGCAGTACTTC.

This clone was seen only a few times. The chain combines TRBV18 with TRBJ2-5, with 7 bases aligning to TRBD1. CDR1 and CDR2 (germline): KGHSH, LQKENI. This CDR3 has 13 amino acids. V trimming: 3 bases; J trimming: 2 bases; junction bases outside the gene matches: 0. In DNA form, the CDR3 reads TGTGCCAGCTCACCGACAGGGCAAGAGACCCAGTACTTC. Encoded protein: CASSPTGQETQYF.

This chain joins TRBV6-1 and TRBJ1-4; D is perhaps TRBD1 (5 bases). V shed 11 bases and J shed 7 bases, with 14 bases lying between them. CDR1 MNHNS and CDR2 SASEGT come from the germline V gene. This CDR3 contains 12 residues. CDR3 coding DNA: TGTGCCGGCGGCAGGGAGGGTGAAAAACTGTTTTTT. Translation: CAGGREGEKLFF.

The chain carries TRBV25-1 and TRBJ1-4; 9 nucleotides agree with TRBD1. The CDR3 is 15 amino acids. Germline V gene sequence: CDR1 MGHDK, CDR2 SYGVNS. V lost 5 bases to trimming and J lost 7 bases; unmatched junction nucleotides: 8. The CDR3 loop is CASSLRTGVAEKLFF. The CDR3 coding sequence is TGTGCCAGCAGTCTGCGGACAGGGGTGGCTGAAAAACTGTTTTTT.

This chain links TRBV9 with TRBJ2-1; 9 bases align to TRBD2. CDR3 length: 15 amino acids. The V segment lost 0 bases and the J segment 2 bases; nucleotides outside the gene matches: 0. Germline V CDR1 and CDR2: SGDLS, YYNGEE. The CDR3 DNA follows: TGTGCCAGCAGCGTAGGGACTAGCGCCTACAATGAGCAGTTCTTC. This translates into CASSVGTSAYNEQFF.

V usage is TRBV28 and J usage is TRBJ1-2; maybe TRBD1 (5 bases). The CDR3 runs to 13 residues. Trimming took 2 bases from V and 5 from J, leaving 9 bases between them. Looked up from germline, CDR1 is MDHEN and CDR2 is SYDVKM. The CDR3 spells CASSLPGGYGYTF. DNA for the CDR3: TGTGCCAGCAGTTTACCCGGGGGATATGGCTACACCTTC.

V is TRBV7-2 and J is TRBJ2-1, with D perhaps TRBD2 (6 bases). The V end was cut by 8 bases, the J end by 0 bases, with 8 bases between. This CDR3 has 13 residues. CDR1 and CDR2 from the germline V gene are SGHTA and FQGNSA. CDR3 protein: CASSTSSYNEQFF. The CDR3 coding sequence is TGTGCCAGCTCGACTAGCTCCTACAATGAGCAGTTCTTC.